The 12 T cell receptor beta chains given below trace back to one sample, sequenced in a study of Ad26.COV2.S vaccination and SARS-CoV-2 variants. Sequencing used immunoSEQ multiplex PCR; TCRdb keeps in-frame clones, though not all of them. The sample records about 680,000 clones, more than 80% being singletons. Treatment defined: some 20 received Ad26.COV2.S at low or high dose, single or two shots; 5 received placebo; per-sample allocation not given. Samples came from day 63 after the first vaccine or placebo injection. The sequenced sample was peripheral blood, obtained in a trial of Ad26.COV2.S vaccine versus placebo. Every receptor here comes from a person aged 18 to 65 who received the Ad26.COV2.S COVID-19 vaccine or a placebo.

J is TRBJ2-2 and V is TRBV10-3; 8 nucleotides align to TRBD2. After removal of 6 bases from V and 5 bases from J, the junction contained 5 bases not matched to a gene. The CDR3 is made up of 14 amino acids. Germline assignment: CDR1 ENHRY and CDR2 SYGVKD. DNA of the CDR3: TGTGCCATCAGAACCATAGCGGGAACCGGGGAGCTGTTTTTT. Translated: CAIRTIAGTGELFF.

J is TRBJ2-7 and V is TRBV4-2; possibly TRBD1 for D (6 bases). Germline CDR1 LGHNA, CDR2 YNFKEQ. CDR3 size: 16 residues. V was clipped by 3 bases and J by 3 bases, with 18 bases between them. CDR3 in DNA: TGTGCCAGCAGCCACGCGCCCTCAGGGGCCAACTACGAGCAGTACTTC. Protein product: CASSHAPSGANYEQYF.

The chain uses TRBV7-9 and TRBJ1-4; perhaps TRBD1 as D (5 bases). Trimming pared 2 bases from V and 8 bases from J, leaving 15 bases between. The V gene's germline CDR1 is SEHNR and CDR2 FQNEAQ (reference sequence). This CDR3 is built from 15 residues. The CDR3 here is CASSLYEAGREKLFF. CDR3 nucleotides: TGTGCCAGCAGCTTATACGAGGCAGGGCGAGAAAAACTGTTTTTT.

This clone was detected once. This rearrangement joins TRBV4-3 to TRBJ2-6; 11 bases fit TRBD1. The CDR3 extends over 19 amino acids. Germline CDR1 LGHNA, CDR2 YSLEER. The V gene end was trimmed by 0 bases and the J gene end by 2 bases; junction bases not matched to a gene: 6. The CDR3 spells CASSQDTPDRGPGANVLTF. As DNA, the CDR3 is TGCGCCAGCAGCCAAGATACCCCGGACAGGGGGCCTGGGGCCAACGTCCTGACTTTC.

This chain joins TRBV7-8 and TRBJ2-1; D remains unclear. Germline CDR1 and CDR2: SGHVS and FQNEAQ. The CDR3 extends over 16 amino acids. The V end lost 2 bases, the J end lost 2 bases, and 13 bases lay between the germline ends. The CDR3 DNA is TGTGCCAGCAGCTTAATGGCCTCACTAACCTACAATGAGCAGTTCTTC. Translation: CASSLMASLTYNEQFF.

V gene TRBV29-1 combines with J gene TRBJ2-3; perhaps TRBD2 as D (6 bases). The germline V gene has CDR1 SQVTM and CDR2 ANQGSEA. The CDR3 runs 14 residues. V lost 2 bases, J lost 1 base, and 10 bases lay in between. CDR3 protein: CSVERGGGTDTQYF. CDR3 nucleotides: TGCAGCGTTGAACGGGGCGGGGGCACAGATACGCAGTATTTT.

The chain uses TRBV13 and TRBJ2-3, with 8 bases that match TRBD2. The germline CDR1 and CDR2 sequences are PRHDT and FYEKMQ (reference sequence). The CDR3 loop spans 13 amino acids. After removal of 1 base from V and 6 bases from J, the junction contained 0 bases not matched to a gene. CDR3 sequence (DNA): TGTGCCAGCAGCTTAGCGGGGGGGGATACGCAGTATTTT. It codes for CASSLAGGDTQYF.

J is TRBJ2-2 and V is TRBV12-2; the listed D gene, TRBD1, was not tested against the DNA. TRBV12-2 is a listed pseudogene. The CDR3 consists of 16 residues. This CDR3 is CASRPGQGDHTGELFF. The CDR3, as DNA: TGTGCAAGTCGCCCCGGACAGGGGGACCACACCGGGGAGCTGTTTTTT.

V and J are TRBV25-1 and TRBJ2-7, with 9 bases fitting TRBD1. This CDR3 is 15 amino acids long. Germline assignment: CDR1 MGHDK and CDR2 SYGVNS. Trimming cost V 3 bases and J 3 bases; bases outside gene matches: 6. This CDR3 reads CASSDPGTGFYEQYF. CDR3 in DNA: TGTGCCAGCAGTGATCCCGGGACAGGGTTCTACGAGCAGTACTTC.

The V gene is TRBV19, the J gene TRBJ1-2, with D uncertain. Trimming shortened V by 7 bases and J by 8 bases, and 20 bases separated the two germline ends. CDR3 length: 14 residues. Germline CDR1 reads LNHDA; CDR2 reads SQIVND (reference sequence). The CDR3 loop reads CASNLPSREGGYTF. For the CDR3, the DNA is TGTGCCAGTAACCTACCGTCGCGGGAAGGGGGCTACACCTTC. The variable domain in full, completed from reference TRBV19 and TRBJ1-2, reads DGGITQSPKYLFRKEGQNVTLSCEQNLNHDAMYWYRQDPGQGLRLIYYSQIVNDFQKGDIAEGYSVSREKKESFPLTVTSAQKNPTAFYLCASNLPSREGGYTFGSGTRLTVV.

This clone showed up just a few times. This chain connects TRBV5-6 to TRBJ2-7; D is possibly TRBD2 (6 bases). The V end lost 0 bases, the J end lost 4 bases, and 17 bases lay between the germline ends. Per the germline V gene, CDR1 is SGHDT and CDR2 is YYEEEE. The CDR3 length is 16 residues. The CDR3 loop is CASSLGKGGPLYEQYF. The CDR3 region has the DNA TGTGCCAGCAGCTTGGGGAAGGGAGGACCCCTTTACGAGCAGTACTTC.

The chain recombines TRBV30 with TRBJ1-1; no reliable D call. Deletions cut 4 bases from V and 4 bases from J, with 10 bases between. This CDR3 has 12 amino acids. CDR1 and CDR2 from the germline V gene are GTSNPN and SVGIG (reference sequence). The CDR3 DNA is TGTGCCTGGACCGGACCAGGCACTGAAGCTTTCTTT. This gives the protein CAWTGPGTEAFF.